What follows describes a single TCR beta chain. Its antigen is still unknown. This sample is part of a study of a mutant IDH1 vaccine in newly diagnosed glioma. Study at large: Commencement of vaccination occurred 4-6 weeks following radiotherapy alone, or concurrently with temozolomide cycles. Patients previously underwent radiotherapy, temozolomide, or both, and most underwent both. Treated patients, averaging around 40 years, were about 60% male and approximately 38% female.

Data came from immunoSEQ multiplex PCR; TCRdb stores just in-frame clones and leaves some out. Found here are around 42,000 clones, around 85% of them singletons; the top ten hold around 1.5%. V was pared by 6 bases and J by 8 bases, with 7 bases of the junction left unmatched. This CDR3 has 15 residues. Germline V CDR1 and CDR2: MNHEY, SMNVEV (reference sequence). Points from the study as a whole: Altogether, about 95% of patients exhibited vaccine-induced immune responses.

The time point is: week 5, during vaccination. Vaccination used 300 ug of mutant IDH1 20-mer peptide per dose, with topical imiquimod. The chain combines TRBV27 with TRBJ2-3; TRBD2 matches at 14 bases. This clonotype was sampled from a middle-aged man with glioma. The sequencing here drew on PBMCs, taken from a glioma patient whose treatment included an IDH1 peptide vaccine. CDR3 amino acids: CASSPGLAGEGTQYF. Here the CDR3 DNA reads TGTGCCAGCAGCCCGGGACTAGCGGGAGAGGGTACGCAGTATTTT.